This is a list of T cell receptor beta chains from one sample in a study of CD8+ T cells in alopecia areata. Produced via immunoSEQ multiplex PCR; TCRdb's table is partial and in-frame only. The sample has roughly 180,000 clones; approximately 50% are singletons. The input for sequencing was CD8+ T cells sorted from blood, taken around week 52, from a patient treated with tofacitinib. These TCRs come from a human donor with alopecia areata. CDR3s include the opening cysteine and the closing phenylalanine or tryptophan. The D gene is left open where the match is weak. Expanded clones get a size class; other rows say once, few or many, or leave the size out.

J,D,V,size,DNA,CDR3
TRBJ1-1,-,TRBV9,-,TGTGCCAGCAGCGACGATTCTAAGGGGGAATCGAACACTGAAGCTTTCTTT,CASSDDSKGESNTEAFF
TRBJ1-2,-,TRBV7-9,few,TGTGCCAGCAGCTTAGGAGTGGATGGCTACACCTTC,CASSLGVDGYTF
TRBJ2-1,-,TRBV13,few,TGTGCCAGCAGCCACCGCCGGGGGGCTAATGAGCAGTTCTTC,CASSHRRGANEQFF
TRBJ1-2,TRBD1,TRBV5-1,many,TGCGCCAGCAGCTTAAACCGGGACAGAAATAACTATGGCTACACCTTC,CASSLNRDRNNYGYTF
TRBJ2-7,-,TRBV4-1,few,TGCGCCAGCAGCCCCCCTGGGGGGTACGAGCAGTACTTC,CASSPPGGYEQYF
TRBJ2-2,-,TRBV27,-,TGTGCCAGCAGTTTAGGCGGCCCCGGGGAGCTGTTTTTT,CASSLGGPGELFF
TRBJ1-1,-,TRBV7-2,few,TGTGCCAGCAGCTTAGGACGGAAGAACACTGAAGCTTTCTTT,CASSLGRKNTEAFF
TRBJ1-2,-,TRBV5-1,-,TGCGCCAGCACCAAAGACAGCGCCACTAACTATGGCTACACCTTC,CASTKDSATNYGYTF
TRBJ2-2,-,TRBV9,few,TGTGCCAGCAGCGTATGGGACGCGAACACCGGGGAGCTGTTTTTT,CASSVWDANTGELFF
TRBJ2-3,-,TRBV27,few,TGTGCCAGCAGTTTATACGGGGGCCCTAGCACAGATACGCAGTATTTT,CASSLYGGPSTDTQYF
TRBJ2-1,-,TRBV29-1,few,TGCAGCGTTGATTCGGACCGATACAATGAGCAGTTCTTC,CSVDSDRYNEQFF
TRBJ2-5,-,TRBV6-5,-,TGTGCCAGCAGTTACTCCCCTCAGGGGAGAGAGACCCAGTACTTC,CASSYSPQGRETQYF
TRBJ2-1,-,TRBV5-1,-,TGCGCCAGCAGCTTGGCCTTTCAAGTAGGGGCCCGCAATGAGCAGTTCTTC,CASSLAFQVGARNEQFF
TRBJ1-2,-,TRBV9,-,TGTGCCAGCAGCGCGGACCCGGGGAACTATGGCTACACCTTC,CASSADPGNYGYTF
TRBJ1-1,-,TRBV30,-,TGTGCCTGGAGTTCCAACGGGAACACTGAAGCTTTCTTT,CAWSSNGNTEAFF
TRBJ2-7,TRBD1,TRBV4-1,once,TGCGCCAGCAGCCAAGGGACAGGGGGGTTTACCTACGAGCAGTACTTC,CASSQGTGGFTYEQYF
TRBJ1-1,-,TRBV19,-,TGTGCCAGTAGCCGGGGGTCGGCTGAAGCTTTCTTT,CASSRGSAEAFF
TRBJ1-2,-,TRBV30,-,TGTGCCTGGACGCCAGGGTTCGGGGAAAACTATGGCTACACCTTC,CAWTPGFGENYGYTF
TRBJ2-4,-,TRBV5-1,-,TGCGCCAGCAGCGACATCCCCGAGGGCGCCAAAAACATTCAGTACTTC,CASSDIPEGAKNIQYF
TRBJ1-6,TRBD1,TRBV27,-,TGTGCCAGCAGTTTGTCTCCGGGGACAGGGGTTTCACCCCTCCACTTT,CASSLSPGTGVSPLHF
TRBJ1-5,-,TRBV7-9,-,TGTGCCAGCAGCTTAGGGAGGGACGGTTCATATAGCAATCAGCCCCAGCATTTT,CASSLGRDGSYSNQPQHF
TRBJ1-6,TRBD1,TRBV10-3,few,TGTGCCATCAGTGAGGGCGGACAGGGCTTCGGTTCACCCCTCCACTTT,CAISEGGQGFGSPLHF
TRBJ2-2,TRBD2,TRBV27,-,TGTGCCAGCAGTTTACTGCGGGGGGGCACCGGGGAGCTGTTTTTT,CASSLLRGGTGELFF
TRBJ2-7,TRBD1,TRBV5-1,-,TGCGCCAGCAGCATACAGGGGTCCCGGGAGCAGTACTTC,CASSIQGSREQYF
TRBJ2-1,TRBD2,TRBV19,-,TGTGCCAGTAGTCGTGGGAGACTAGCTCCCAATGAGCAGTTCTTC,CASSRGRLAPNEQFF
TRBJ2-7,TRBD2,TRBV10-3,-,TGTGCCATCAGTGAGTCGGATAGCGGGGGGCAAAGGGAGCAGTACTTC,CAISESDSGGQREQYF
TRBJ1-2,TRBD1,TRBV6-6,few,TGTGCCAGCAGTTACGGGACAGGCAGGACGGGCTATGGCTACACCTTC,CASSYGTGRTGYGYTF
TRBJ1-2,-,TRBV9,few,TGTGCCAGCAGCGTAGACGGGACAAACTACTATGGCTACACCTTC,CASSVDGTNYYGYTF
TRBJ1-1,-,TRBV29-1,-,TGCAGCGTTGGGGCTAACACTGAAGCTTTCTTT,CSVGANTEAFF
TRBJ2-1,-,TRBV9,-,TGTGCCAGCAGCTCAGGGAGTAATGAGCAGTTCTTC,CASSSGSNEQFF
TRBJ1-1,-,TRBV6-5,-,TGTGCCAGCAGTCTAGGGGACACTGAAGCTTTCTTT,CASSLGDTEAFF
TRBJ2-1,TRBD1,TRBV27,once,TGTGCCAGCAGTTTATTGGACAGGGTGTCAAGGGAGCAGTTCTTC,CASSLLDRVSREQFF
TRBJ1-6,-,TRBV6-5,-,TGTGCCAGCAGTTACTCCGGGCTGGATAATTCACCCCTCCACTTT,CASSYSGLDNSPLHF
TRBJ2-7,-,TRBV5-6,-,TGTGCCAGCAGCCTGGACCAGGCGGCGGCGGAGCAGTACTTC,CASSLDQAAAEQYF
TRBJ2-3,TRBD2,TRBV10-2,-,TGCGCCAGCAGTAGCGGGGGGTCTTTCCCCACAGATACGCAGTATTTT,CASSSGGSFPTDTQYF
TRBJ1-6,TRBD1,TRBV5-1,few,TGCGCCAGCAGCTTCACATCGACAGGGAGTTATTCACCCCTCCACTTT,CASSFTSTGSYSPLHF
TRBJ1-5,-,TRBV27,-,TGTGCCAGCAGTTTGACGGGTAGCAATCAGCCCCAGCATTTT,CASSLTGSNQPQHF
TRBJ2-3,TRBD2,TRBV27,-,TGTGCCAGCAGTCCCTTCCAGCGGGGGGGCTCGACAGATACGCAGTATTTT,CASSPFQRGGSTDTQYF
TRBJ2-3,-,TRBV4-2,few,TGTGCCAGCAGCCCCCTCGTGGGAGGGGGGGCTGAAGATACGCAGTATTTT,CASSPLVGGGAEDTQYF
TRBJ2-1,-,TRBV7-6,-,TGTGCCAGCAGTCCCCACCTAGGGGCCAATGAGCAGTTCTTC,CASSPHLGANEQFF
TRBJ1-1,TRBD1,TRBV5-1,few,TGCGCCAGCATGTTCCAGGGGGACACTGAAGCTTTCTTT,CASMFQGDTEAFF
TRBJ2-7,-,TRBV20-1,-,TGCAGTGCCCTCGAGTCCGAGCAGTACTTC,CSALESEQYF